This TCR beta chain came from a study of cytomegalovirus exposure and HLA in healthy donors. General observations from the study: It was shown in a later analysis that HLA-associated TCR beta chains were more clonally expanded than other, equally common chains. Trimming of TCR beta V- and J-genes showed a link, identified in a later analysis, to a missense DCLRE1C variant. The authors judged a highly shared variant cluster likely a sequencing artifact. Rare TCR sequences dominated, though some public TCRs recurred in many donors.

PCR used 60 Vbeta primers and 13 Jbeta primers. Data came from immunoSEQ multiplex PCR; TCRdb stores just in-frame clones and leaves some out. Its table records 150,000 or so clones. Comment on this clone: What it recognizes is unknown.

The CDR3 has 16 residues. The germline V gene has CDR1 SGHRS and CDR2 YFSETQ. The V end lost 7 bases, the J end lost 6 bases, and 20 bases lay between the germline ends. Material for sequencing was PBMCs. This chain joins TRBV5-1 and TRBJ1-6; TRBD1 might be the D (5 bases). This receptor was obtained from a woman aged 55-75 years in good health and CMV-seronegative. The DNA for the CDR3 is TGCGCCAGCGGCCACGGGGGAGAGGGACTTAATTCACCCCTCCACTTT. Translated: CASGHGGEGLNSPLHF.